This paragraph reports one T cell receptor beta chain. TCRdb keeps only in-frame clones here, not all; method: immunoSEQ multiplex PCR. This table holds just over 95,000 clones, 82% found once. The CDR3 runs to 15 residues. V lost 0 bases to trimming and J lost 2 bases, with 9 bases between them. The germline V gene has CDR1 SGHNT and CDR2 YYREEE (reference sequence). The data derive from a study of blood T cell repertoires in COVID-19. V and J are TRBV5-4 and TRBJ1-3, with a tentative D call TRBD1 (6 bases). Sequencing was performed on peripheral blood. The source is an elderly man with acute or convalescent COVID-19. In nucleotides, the CDR3 is TGTGCCAGCAGCTTGGTGGGGGCTGCTGGAAACACCATATATTTT. Protein: CASSLVGAAGNTIYF.